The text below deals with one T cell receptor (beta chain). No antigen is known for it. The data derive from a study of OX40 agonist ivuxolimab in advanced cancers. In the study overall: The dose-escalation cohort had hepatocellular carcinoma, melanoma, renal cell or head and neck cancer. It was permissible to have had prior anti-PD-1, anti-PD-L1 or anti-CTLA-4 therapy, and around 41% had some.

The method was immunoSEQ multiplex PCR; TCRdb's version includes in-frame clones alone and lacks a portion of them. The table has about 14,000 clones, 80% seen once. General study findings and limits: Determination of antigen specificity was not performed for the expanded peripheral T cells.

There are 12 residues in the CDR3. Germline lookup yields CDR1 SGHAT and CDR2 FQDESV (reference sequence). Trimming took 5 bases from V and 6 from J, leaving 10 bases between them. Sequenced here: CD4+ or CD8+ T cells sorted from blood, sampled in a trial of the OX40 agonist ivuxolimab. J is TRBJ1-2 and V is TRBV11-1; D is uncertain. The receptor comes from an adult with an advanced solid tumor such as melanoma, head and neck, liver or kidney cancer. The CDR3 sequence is CASSAQKDGYTF. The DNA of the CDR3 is TGTGCCAGCAGCGCTCAAAAGGATGGCTACACCTTC.